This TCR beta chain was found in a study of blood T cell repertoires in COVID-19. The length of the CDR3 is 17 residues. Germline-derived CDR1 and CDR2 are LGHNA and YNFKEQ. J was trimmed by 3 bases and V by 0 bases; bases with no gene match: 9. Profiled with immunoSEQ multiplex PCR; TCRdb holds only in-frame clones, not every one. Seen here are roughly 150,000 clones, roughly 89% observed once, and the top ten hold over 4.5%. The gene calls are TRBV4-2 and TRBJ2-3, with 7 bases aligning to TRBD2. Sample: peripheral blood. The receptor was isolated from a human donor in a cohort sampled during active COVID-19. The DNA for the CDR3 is TGTGCCAGCAGCCAAGATTCGGCTAGCGGCCTAACAGATACGCAGTATTTT. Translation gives CASSQDSASGLTDTQYF.